A single T cell receptor beta chain is shown here with its context. This entry comes from a study of blood T cell repertoires in COVID-19. Across the whole study: Acute and convalescent COVID-19 samples came from the United States, Italy and Spain. PBMCs, B-cell-depleted T cells, or T cells provided the cDNA or gDNA that made up the material.

The V gene's germline CDR1 is MDHEN and CDR2 SYDVKM. V lost 1 base to trimming and J lost 4 bases; unmatched junction nucleotides: 5. This CDR3 region has 15 residues. In the original workflow: Nucleated cell counts were estimated from reference gene primer amplification. Libraries were prepared by immunoSEQ multiplex PCR; TCRdb keeps only in-frame clonotypes and omits some of them. The V and J calls and clone size were taken over from that table, and D and trimming were inferred from the DNA. The sample shows approximately 89,000 clones, approximately 78% of them seen only once. This rearrangement joins TRBV28 to TRBJ1-1; 8 positions match TRBD1. The sample was peripheral blood. The clonotype originates from a human donor in a cohort sampled during active COVID-19. CDR3 nucleotide sequence: TGTGCCAGCAGTTTATATGCAGGGGGCTTCACTGAAGCTTTCTTT. The encoded protein is CASSLYAGGFTEAFF.